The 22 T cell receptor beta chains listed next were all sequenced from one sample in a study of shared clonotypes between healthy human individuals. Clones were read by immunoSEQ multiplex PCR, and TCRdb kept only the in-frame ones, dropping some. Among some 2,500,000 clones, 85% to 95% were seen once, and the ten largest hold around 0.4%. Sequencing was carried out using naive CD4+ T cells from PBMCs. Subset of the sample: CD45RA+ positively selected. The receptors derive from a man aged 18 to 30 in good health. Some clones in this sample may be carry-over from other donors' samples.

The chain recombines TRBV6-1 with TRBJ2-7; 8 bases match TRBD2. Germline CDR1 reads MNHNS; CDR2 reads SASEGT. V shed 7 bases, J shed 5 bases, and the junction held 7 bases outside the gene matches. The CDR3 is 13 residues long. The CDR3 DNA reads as TGTGCCAGCACCCGGGAGGGCCTCGACGAGCAGTACTTC. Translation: CASTREGLDEQYF.

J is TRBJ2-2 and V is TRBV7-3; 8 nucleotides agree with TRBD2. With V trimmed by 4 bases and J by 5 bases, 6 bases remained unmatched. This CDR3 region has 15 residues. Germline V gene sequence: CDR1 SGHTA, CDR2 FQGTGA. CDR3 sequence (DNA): TGTGCCAGCAGCTCCTTTAGCGGGGCTACCGGGGAGCTGTTTTTT. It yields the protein CASSSFSGATGELFF.

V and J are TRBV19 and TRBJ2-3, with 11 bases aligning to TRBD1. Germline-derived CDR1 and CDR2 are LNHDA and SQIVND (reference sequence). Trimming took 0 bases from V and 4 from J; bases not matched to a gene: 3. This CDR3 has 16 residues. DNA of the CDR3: TGTGCCAGTAGTATAGATCTGGGACAGGGGGCAGATACGCAGTATTTT. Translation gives CASSIDLGQGADTQYF.

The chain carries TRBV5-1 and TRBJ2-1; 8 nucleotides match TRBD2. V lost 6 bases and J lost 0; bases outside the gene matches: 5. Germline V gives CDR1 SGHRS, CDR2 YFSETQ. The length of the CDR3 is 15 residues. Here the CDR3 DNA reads TGCGCCAGCACCTCCCTAGCGGGCTCCTACAATGAGCAGTTCTTC. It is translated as CASTSLAGSYNEQFF.

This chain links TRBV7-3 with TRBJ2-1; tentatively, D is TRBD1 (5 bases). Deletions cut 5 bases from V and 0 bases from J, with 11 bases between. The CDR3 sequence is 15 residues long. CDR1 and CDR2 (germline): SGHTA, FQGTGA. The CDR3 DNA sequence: TGTGCCAGCAGCCCCCAGGGCCGCTCCTACAATGAGCAGTTCTTC. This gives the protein CASSPQGRSYNEQFF.

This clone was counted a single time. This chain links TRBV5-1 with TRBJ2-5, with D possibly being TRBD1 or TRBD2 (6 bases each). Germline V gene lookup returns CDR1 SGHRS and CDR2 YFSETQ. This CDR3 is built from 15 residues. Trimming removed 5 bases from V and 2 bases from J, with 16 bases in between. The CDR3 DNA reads TGCGCCAGCAGGCCTGTAGGAGGGGGACAAGAGACCCAGTACTTC. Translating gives CASRPVGGGQETQYF.

CDR3 in DNA: TGTGCCAGCAGCCTCCAAAATCAGCCCCAGCATTTT. It translates to CASSLQNQPQHF. V is TRBV7-9 and J is TRBJ1-5, with D unresolved. Germline V lookup: CDR1 SEHNR, CDR2 FQNEAQ (reference sequence). The V and J ends lost 5 bases and 4 bases respectively, with 6 bases between them. The CDR3 extends over 12 amino acids.

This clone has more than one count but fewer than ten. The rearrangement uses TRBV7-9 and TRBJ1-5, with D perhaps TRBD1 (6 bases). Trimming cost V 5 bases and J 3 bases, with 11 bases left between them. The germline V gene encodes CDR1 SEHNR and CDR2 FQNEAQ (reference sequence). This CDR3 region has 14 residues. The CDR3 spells CASSPDRINQPQHF. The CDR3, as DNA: TGTGCCAGCAGCCCCGACAGGATCAATCAGCCCCAGCATTTT.

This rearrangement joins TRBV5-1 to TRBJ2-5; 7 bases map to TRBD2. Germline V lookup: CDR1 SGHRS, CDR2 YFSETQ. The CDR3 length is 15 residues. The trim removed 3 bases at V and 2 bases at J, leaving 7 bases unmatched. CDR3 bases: TGCGCCAGCAGCTCCGGGGGGTTAGTACAAGAGACCCAGTACTTC. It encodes CASSSGGLVQETQYF.

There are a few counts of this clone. CDR3 nucleotide sequence: TGCGCCAGCAGCTCCAAGGTATCGGGCACTGAAGCTTTCTTT. As protein: CASSSKVSGTEAFF. The V gene is TRBV5-1, the J gene TRBJ1-1, with D uncertain. With 3 bases removed from V and 4 bases from J, the gap between germline ends came to 13 bases. Looked up from germline, CDR1 is SGHRS and CDR2 is YFSETQ. This CDR3 has 14 residues. The entire variable domain, with the rest obtained from reference TRBV5-1 and TRBJ1-1, is as follows: KAGVTQTPRYLIKTRGQQVTLSCSPISGHRSVSWYQQTPGQGLQFLFEYFSETQRNKGNFPGRFSGRQFSNSRSEMNVSTLELGDSALYLCASSSKVSGTEAFFGQGTRLTVV.

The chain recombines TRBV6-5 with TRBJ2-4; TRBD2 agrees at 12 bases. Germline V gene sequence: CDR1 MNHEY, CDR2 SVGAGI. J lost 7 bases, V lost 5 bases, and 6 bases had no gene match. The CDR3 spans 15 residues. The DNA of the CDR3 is TGTGCCAGCAGTCCCAGACTAGCGGGAGTTAACATTCAGTACTTC. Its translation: CASSPRLAGVNIQYF.

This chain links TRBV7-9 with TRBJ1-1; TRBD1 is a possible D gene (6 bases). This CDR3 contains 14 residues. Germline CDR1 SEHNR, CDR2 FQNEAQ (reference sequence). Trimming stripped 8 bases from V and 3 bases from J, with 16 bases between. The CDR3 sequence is CASLAGGGYTEAFF. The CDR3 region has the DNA TGTGCCAGCTTAGCGGGGGGCGGGTACACTGAAGCTTTCTTT.

CDR3 in amino acids: CASSRGYSYNEQFF. CDR3 DNA sequence: TGCGCCAGCAGCCGGGGTTACTCCTACAATGAGCAGTTCTTC. The chain joins TRBV5-1 to TRBJ2-1, with D possibly matching TRBD2 (5 bases). The ends were cut back, 4 bases at V and 0 bases at J, with 8 bases in the middle. In germline, CDR1 is SGHRS, CDR2 YFSETQ. The length of the CDR3 is 14 residues.

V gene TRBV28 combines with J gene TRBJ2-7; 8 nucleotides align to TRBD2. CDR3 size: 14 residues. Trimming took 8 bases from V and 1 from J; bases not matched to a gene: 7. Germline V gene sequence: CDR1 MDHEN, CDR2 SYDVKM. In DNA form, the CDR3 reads TGTGCCAGCTACACGGCGGGGGGTTCCTACGAGCAGTACTTC. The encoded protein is CASYTAGGSYEQYF.

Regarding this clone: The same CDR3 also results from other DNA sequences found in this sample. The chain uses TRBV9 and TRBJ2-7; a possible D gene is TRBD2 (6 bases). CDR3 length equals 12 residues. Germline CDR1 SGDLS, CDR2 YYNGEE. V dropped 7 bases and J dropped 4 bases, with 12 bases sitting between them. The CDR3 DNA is TGTGCCAGCGGTCGAGGGACTTACGAGCAGTACTTC. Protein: CASGRGTYEQYF.

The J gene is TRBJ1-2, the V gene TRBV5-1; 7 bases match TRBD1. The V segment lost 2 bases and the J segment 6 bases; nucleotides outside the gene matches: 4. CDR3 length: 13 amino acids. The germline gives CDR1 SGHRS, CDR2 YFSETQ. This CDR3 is CASSLQGIDGYTF. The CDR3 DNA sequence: TGCGCCAGCAGCTTACAGGGGATAGATGGCTACACCTTC.

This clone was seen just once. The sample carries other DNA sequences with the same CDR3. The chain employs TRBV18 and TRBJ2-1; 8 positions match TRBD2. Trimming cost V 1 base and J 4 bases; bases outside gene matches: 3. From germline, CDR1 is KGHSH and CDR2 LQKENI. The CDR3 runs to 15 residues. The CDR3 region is CASSPLAGGYNEQFF. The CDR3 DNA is TGTGCCAGCTCACCACTGGCGGGGGGTTACAATGAGCAGTTCTTC.

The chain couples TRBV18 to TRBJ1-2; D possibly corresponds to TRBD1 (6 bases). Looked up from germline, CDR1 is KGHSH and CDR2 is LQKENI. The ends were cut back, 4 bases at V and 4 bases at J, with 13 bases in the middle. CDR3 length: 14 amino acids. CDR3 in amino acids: CASSLGQKVYGYTF. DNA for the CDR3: TGTGCCAGCTCACTCGGACAGAAGGTCTATGGCTACACCTTC.

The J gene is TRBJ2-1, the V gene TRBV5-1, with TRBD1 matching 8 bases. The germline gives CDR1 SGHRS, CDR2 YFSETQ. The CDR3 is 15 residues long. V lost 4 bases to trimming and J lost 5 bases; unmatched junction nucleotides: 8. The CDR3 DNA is TGCGCCAGCAGCCTCTCGGGACAGGTCAACAATGAGCAGTTCTTC. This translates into CASSLSGQVNNEQFF.

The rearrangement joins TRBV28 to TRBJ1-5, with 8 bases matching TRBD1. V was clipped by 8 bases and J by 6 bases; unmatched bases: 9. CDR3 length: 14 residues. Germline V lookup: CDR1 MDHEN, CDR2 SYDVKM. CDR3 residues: CASARTGGGQPQHF. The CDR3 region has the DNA TGTGCCAGCGCCCGAACAGGGGGAGGTCAGCCCCAGCATTTT.

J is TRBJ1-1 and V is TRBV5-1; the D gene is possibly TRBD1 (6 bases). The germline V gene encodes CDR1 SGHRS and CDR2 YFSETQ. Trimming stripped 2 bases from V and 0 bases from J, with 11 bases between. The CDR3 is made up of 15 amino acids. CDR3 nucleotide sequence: TGCGCCAGCAGCTTAACAGGGAACATGAACACTGAAGCTTTCTTT. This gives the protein CASSLTGNMNTEAFF.

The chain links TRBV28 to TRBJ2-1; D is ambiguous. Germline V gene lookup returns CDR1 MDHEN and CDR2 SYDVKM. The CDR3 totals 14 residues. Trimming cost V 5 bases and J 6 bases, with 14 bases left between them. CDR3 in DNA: TGTGCCAGCAGTATCCCCCTCGGGCCCAATGAGCAGTTCTTC. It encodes CASSIPLGPNEQFF. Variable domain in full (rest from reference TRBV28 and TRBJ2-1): DVKVTQSSRYLVKRTGEKVFLECVQDMDHENMFWYRQDPGLGLRLIYFSYDVKMKEKGDIPEGYSVSREKKERFSLILESASTNQTSMYLCASSIPLGPNEQFFGPGTRLTVL.